The next 29 T cell receptor beta chains were all read from a single sample in a study of low-dose radiotherapy and immunotherapy resistance in tumors. Covering alpha and beta chains, TRAV- and TRBV-specific primers were used for the first-strand cDNA. With a V-primer adapter and a constant-region primer, TCRs were amplified for roughly 21 PCR cycles. TCRdb called the reads again in MiXCR, with one record for every CDR3 protein. The sample shows approximately 18,000 distinct CDR3 sequences, 74% of them seen only once. The receptor set was obtained from a human donor with advanced metastatic prostate, ovarian, gallbladder or colorectal cancer (not recorded which). This table probably holds off-target reads from a library built for another chain.

This chain links TRBV3-1 with TRBJ1-2; D gene uncertain. Trimming pared 1 base from V and 4 bases from J, leaving 13 bases between. From germline, CDR1 is LGHDT and CDR2 YNNKEL (reference sequence). The CDR3 is made up of 15 amino acids. The CDR3, as DNA: TGTGCCAGCAGCCAAGTCGGGAGGGTATCCTATGGCTACACCTTC. It specifies CASSQVGRVSYGYTF.

V is TRBV29-1 and J is TRBJ2-4; D is ambiguous. V was trimmed by 7 bases and J by 1 base, leaving 14 bases between them. This CDR3 comprises 14 residues. The germline V gene has CDR1 SQVTM and CDR2 ANQGSEA. CDR3 sequence (DNA): TGCAGCGCCGCTGCTGCAGCCGCCAAAAACATTCAGTACTTC. Its protein is CSAAAAAAKNIQYF.

The V and J genes are TRBV9 and TRBJ2-1, with 11 bases aligning to TRBD2. The CDR3 consists of 14 residues. Looked up from germline, CDR1 is SGDLS and CDR2 is YYNGEE. CDR3 residues: CASTLAGGRNEQFF. The DNA of the CDR3 is TGTGCTAGTACCTTAGCGGGGGGGCGCAATGAGCAGTTCTTC.

This clonotype has a handful of counts. The gene calls are TRBV7-9 and TRBJ2-7; possible D gene TRBD1, 5 bases. V was clipped by 5 bases and J by 5 bases, with 13 bases between them. The CDR3 is 13 residues long. Germline CDR1 reads SEHNR; CDR2 reads FQNEAQ (reference sequence). CDR3 sequence: CASSTAGSHEQYF. In DNA form, the CDR3 reads TGTGCCAGCAGCACGGCAGGGTCCCACGAGCAGTACTTC.

V gene TRBV20-1 combines with J gene TRBJ1-2; no clear D gene. V lost 1 base, J lost 3 bases, and 3 bases lay in between. Germline V lookup: CDR1 DFQATT, CDR2 SNEGSKA (reference sequence). The CDR3 sequence is 11 residues long. The CDR3 region is CSARADYGYTF. CDR3 coding DNA: TGCAGTGCTAGAGCGGACTATGGCTACACCTTC.

The chain uses TRBV9 and TRBJ2-2; D call uncertain. Deletions cut 4 bases from V and 3 bases from J, with 4 bases between. The CDR3 consists of 12 residues. Per the germline V gene, CDR1 is SGDLS and CDR2 is YYNGEE. CDR3 sequence: CASSPHTGELFF. The CDR3 bases are TGTGCCAGCAGCCCCCACACCGGGGAGCTGTTTTTT.

The rearrangement links TRBV28 to TRBJ2-3; tentative D call: TRBD2 (5 bases). This CDR3 contains 15 residues. Germline loops: CDR1 MDHEN, CDR2 SYDVKM. V was shortened by 2 bases and J by 1 base, with 10 bases between the two germline ends. CDR3 protein: CASSLGLAGTDTQYF. CDR3 coding DNA: TGTGCCAGCAGTTTAGGGCTAGCCGGCACAGATACGCAGTATTTT.

The chain carries TRBV29-1 and TRBJ2-7; TRBD1 matches 12 bases. Germline V gives CDR1 SQVTM, CDR2 ANQGSEA. The CDR3 totals 13 residues. The junction had 8 bases not matched to a gene; V was cut back by 7 bases and J by 7 bases. The CDR3 DNA reads TGCAGCGCCAAGGGACAGGGGGCGGGAGAGCAGTACTTC. Translation: CSAKGQGAGEQYF.

This chain joins TRBV7-9 and TRBJ2-5; the D gene could be TRBD1 or TRBD2 (5 bases each). The germline V gene encodes CDR1 SEHNR and CDR2 FQNEAQ (reference sequence). The CDR3 runs to 14 residues. Trimming shortened V by 2 bases and J by 4 bases, and 11 bases separated the two germline ends. Written as DNA, the CDR3 is TGTGCCAGCAGCTTACAAACGGGGCGAGAGACCCAGTACTTC. This sequence encodes CASSLQTGRETQYF. The whole variable domain, remainder taken from reference TRBV7-9 and TRBJ2-5, is DTGVSQNPRHKITKRGQNVTFRCDPISEHNRLYWYRQTLGQGPEFLTYFQNEAQLEKSRLLSDRFSAERPKGSFSTLEIQRTEQGDSAMYLCASSLQTGRETQYFGPGTRLLVL.

This chain uses TRBV2 with TRBJ1-3; D is undetermined. V shed 1 base and J shed 3 bases, with 7 bases lying between them. This CDR3 contains 14 residues. Germline V gives CDR1 SNHLY, CDR2 FYNNEI. CDR3: CASSEDSGGNTIYF. The CDR3 nucleotides are TGTGCCAGCAGTGAAGACAGTGGTGGAAACACCATATATTTT.

The chain uses TRBV12-5 and TRBJ2-1; 10 bases are a match to TRBD2. Germline V CDR1 and CDR2: LGHNT, FRNRAP. This CDR3 region has 16 residues. V trimming: 0 bases; J trimming: 7 bases; junction bases outside the gene matches: 6. CDR3 loop: CASGLVLAGARNEQFF. DNA for the CDR3: TGTGCTAGTGGTTTGGTCCTAGCGGGAGCGAGAAATGAGCAGTTCTTC. The full variable domain, with the rest looked up from reference TRBV12-5 and TRBJ2-1, is DARVTQTPRHKVTEMGQEVTMRCQPILGHNTVFWYRQTMMQGLELLAYFRNRAPLDDSGMPKDRFSAEMPDATLATLKIQPSEPRDSAVYFCASGLVLAGARNEQFFGPGTRLTVL.

The chain joins TRBV19 to TRBJ1-5; D may be TRBD1 (5 bases). Trimming cost V 7 bases and J 0 bases, with 13 bases left between them. The CDR3 consists of 15 residues. Germline CDR1 is LNHDA and CDR2 is SQIVND (reference sequence). DNA for the CDR3: TGTGCCAGTAAATTAGGACACCTTAGCAATCAGCCCCAGCATTTT. Translated: CASKLGHLSNQPQHF.

In this sample, this clonotype turned up a few times. This chain connects TRBV11-3 to TRBJ2-5; weak D call: TRBD2 (6 bases). Germline CDR1 and CDR2: SGHNT and YENEEA. This CDR3 is 15 amino acids long. V shed 0 bases and J shed 3 bases, with 11 bases lying between them. This chain's CDR3 is CASSLEWQREETQYF. CDR3 DNA sequence: TGTGCCAGCAGCTTAGAATGGCAGCGGGAAGAGACCCAGTACTTC.

The V call is TRBV7-9, the J call TRBJ1-2, with a tentative D call TRBD1 (6 bases). The CDR3 is 15 residues long. V lost 5 bases and J 6 bases, leaving 19 bases between the germline ends. CDR1 and CDR2 from the germline V gene are SEHNR and FQNEAQ (reference sequence). CDR3 DNA sequence: TGTGCCAGCAGCCCGAGTAGATCCGGACAGAATGGCTACACCTTC. Protein sequence: CASSPSRSGQNGYTF.

The chain is built from TRBV28 and TRBJ1-1; 7 bases agree with TRBD1. The CDR3 is 15 residues long. The germline gives CDR1 MDHEN, CDR2 SYDVKM. The V and J ends lost 3 bases and 6 bases, in that order; junction bases with no gene match: 10. DNA for the CDR3: TGTGCCAGCAGTTTCCGACAGGGTACTCTCTCTGAAGCTTTCTTT. It is translated as CASSFRQGTLSEAFF.

The rearrangement links TRBV12-3 or TRBV12-4 to TRBJ2-3, with D perhaps matching TRBD1 or TRBD2 (5 bases each). This CDR3 has 17 amino acids. V dropped 5 bases and J dropped 2 bases, with 20 bases sitting between them. This CDR3 reads CASSHRGTFLDTDTQYF. In DNA form, the CDR3 reads TGTGCCAGCAGTCACCGAGGGACCTTTCTGGACACAGATACGCAGTATTTT.

The gene calls are TRBV12-3 or TRBV12-4 and TRBJ1-2, with D uncertain. This CDR3 has 13 residues. V dropped 6 bases and J dropped 1 base, with 9 bases sitting between them. The CDR3 loop reads CASRAPGNYGYTF. DNA for the CDR3: TGTGCCAGCAGAGCCCCCGGTAACTATGGCTACACCTTC.

This clonotype has only one observation. V gene TRBV10-3 combines with J gene TRBJ2-5, with D perhaps given as TRBD1 or TRBD2 (5 bases each). This CDR3 contains 15 residues. Trimming took off 5 bases at V and 1 base at J, with 14 bases between the two ends. CDR1 ENHRY and CDR2 SYGVKD come from the germline V gene. The CDR3 DNA sequence: TGTGCCATCAGTAAACTAGGGGCCCCCCAAGAGACCCAGTACTTC. This gives the protein CAISKLGAPQETQYF.

In this sample, this clonotype turned up a few times. This sequence joins TRBV7-9 and TRBJ2-1; 10 bases fit TRBD2. The CDR3 extends over 16 amino acids. Germline values: CDR1 SEHNR, CDR2 FQNEAQ (reference sequence). After removal of 7 bases from V and 0 bases from J, the junction contained 6 bases not matched to a gene. CDR3 region: CASTPTSGFSYNEQFF. The CDR3 nucleotides are TGTGCCAGCACCCCGACTAGCGGGTTCTCCTACAATGAGCAGTTCTTC.

The rearrangement joins TRBV28 to TRBJ2-5; D gene uncertain. Trimming took off 6 bases at V and 5 bases at J, with 10 bases between the two ends. The CDR3 consists of 12 residues. CDR1 and CDR2 from the germline V gene are MDHEN and SYDVKM. The CDR3 spells CASSRNLETQYF. The CDR3 DNA follows: TGTGCCAGCAGCCGGAACCTGGAGACCCAGTACTTC.

DNA for the CDR3: TGTGCCAGCAGCTTCGGGACTAGCGGGACAGGGGAGCAGTACTTC. Translated, it gives CASSFGTSGTGEQYF. This chain joins TRBV7-2 and TRBJ2-7, with 13 bases lining up with TRBD2. CDR3 length: 15 residues. Losses at the gene ends were 3 bases for V and 7 bases for J; bases not matched to a gene: 6. Germline assignment: CDR1 SGHTA and CDR2 FQGNSA.

The chain couples TRBV14 to TRBJ1-1; no definite D call. Germline V lookup: CDR1 SGHDN, CDR2 FVKESK. Trimming took off 1 base at V and 6 bases at J, with 9 bases between the two ends. CDR3 length: 13 amino acids. CDR3 amino acids: CASSQVWSSEAFF. The DNA for the CDR3 is TGTGCCAGCAGCCAAGTCTGGTCCTCTGAAGCTTTCTTT.

The J gene is TRBJ2-4, the V gene TRBV5-6; TRBD1 agrees at 7 bases. V lost 4 bases, J lost 12 bases, and 10 bases stayed unmatched. CDR1 and CDR2 from the germline V gene are SGHDT and YYEEEE. This CDR3 has 13 residues. CDR3 region: CASSPLGTVTQYF. CDR3 bases: TGTGCCAGCAGCCCGCTAGGGACAGTCACTCAGTACTTC.

The V gene is TRBV3-1, the J gene TRBJ2-3; 13 bases align to TRBD2. V shed 2 bases, J shed 6 bases, and the junction held 8 bases outside the gene matches. The CDR3 is made up of 17 amino acids. The V gene's germline CDR1 is LGHDT and CDR2 YNNKEL (reference sequence). This chain's CDR3 is CASSQTKGLAGADTQYF. Here the CDR3 DNA reads TGTGCCAGCAGCCAAACCAAAGGACTAGCGGGAGCTGATACGCAGTATTTT.

This chain connects TRBV10-1 to TRBJ1-4; 7 positions agree with TRBD1. J lost 7 bases, V lost 3 bases, and 5 bases had no gene match. CDR3 length: 14 residues. The germline CDR1 and CDR2 sequences are WNHNN and SYGVQD (reference sequence). CDR3 in amino acids: CASSDDREGEKLFF. Written as DNA, the CDR3 is TGCGCCAGCAGTGATGACAGGGAAGGTGAAAAACTGTTTTTT.

This clonotype was found a few times. The J gene is TRBJ1-5, the V gene TRBV6-2 or TRBV6-3; possible D gene TRBD1, 5 bases. Germline V lookup: CDR1 MNHEY, CDR2 SVGEGT. The V and J ends lost 5 bases and 7 bases respectively, with 12 bases between them. The CDR3 has 13 amino acids. CDR3 amino acids: CASSRLRGQPQHF. The CDR3 coding sequence is TGTGCCAGCAGTAGGTTGCGGGGCCAGCCCCAGCATTTT.

This clonotype was picked up a small number of times. This chain connects TRBV28 to TRBJ1-5; 8 bases line up with TRBD1. This CDR3 spans 14 amino acids. Looked up from germline, CDR1 is MDHEN and CDR2 is SYDVKM. The V gene end was trimmed by 6 bases and the J gene end by 9 bases; junction bases not matched to a gene: 10. DNA of the CDR3: TGTGCCAGCAGACCAGGGGGCCTCTCTCTGCCCCAGCATTTT. Translated: CASRPGGLSLPQHF.

This chain connects TRBV20-1 to TRBJ2-5; D is tentatively TRBD1 or TRBD2 (5 bases each). V was pared by 2 bases and J by 4 bases, with 17 bases between. CDR3 length: 15 amino acids. Germline CDR1 DFQATT, CDR2 SNEGSKA (reference sequence). CDR3 in DNA: TGCAGTGCTAGACCGACGGGTCGGGACCCAGAGACCCAGTACTTC. Protein product: CSARPTGRDPETQYF.

V usage is TRBV6-1 and J usage is TRBJ1-1; no reliable D call. Germline V lookup: CDR1 MNHNS, CDR2 SASEGT. Deletions cut 6 bases from V and 3 bases from J, with 11 bases between. The CDR3 consists of 13 residues. CDR3 DNA: TGTGCCAGCAGGGCTAGGACTGACACTGAAGCTTTCTTT. Its protein product is CASRARTDTEAFF.